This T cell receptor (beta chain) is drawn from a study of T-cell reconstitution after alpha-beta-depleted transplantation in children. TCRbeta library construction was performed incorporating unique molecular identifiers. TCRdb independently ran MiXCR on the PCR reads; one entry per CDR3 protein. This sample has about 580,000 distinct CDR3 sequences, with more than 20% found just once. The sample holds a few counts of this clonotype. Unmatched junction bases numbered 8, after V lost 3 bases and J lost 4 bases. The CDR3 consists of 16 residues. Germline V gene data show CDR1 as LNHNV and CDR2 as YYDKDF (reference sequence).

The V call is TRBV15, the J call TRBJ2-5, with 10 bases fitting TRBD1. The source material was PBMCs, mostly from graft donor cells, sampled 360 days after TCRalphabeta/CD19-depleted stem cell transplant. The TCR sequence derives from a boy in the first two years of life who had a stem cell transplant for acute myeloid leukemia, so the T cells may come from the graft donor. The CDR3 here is CATSSEGTGDRETQYF. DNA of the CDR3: TGTGCCACCAGCAGTGAAGGGACAGGGGATAGAGAGACCCAGTACTTC.